Described below is a single T cell receptor beta chain sequence and its context. The CDR3 spans 11 residues. The V gene's germline CDR1 is SQVTM and CDR2 ANQGSEA. V was shortened by 5 bases and J by 4 bases, with 9 bases between the two germline ends. The sample belongs to a study of CD8 T cells in Susac syndrome. RNA amounts of roughly 0.45 to 1 ug underwent reverse transcription with random hexamers. Across 54 Vbeta and 13 Jbeta, immunoSEQ multiplex PCR amplified TCR beta CDR3. TCRdb called the immunoSEQ multiplex PCR reads again in MiXCR, with one record for every CDR3 protein. Among some 100,000 distinct CDR3 sequences listed, 85% to 95% were seen once.

Source material: CD4+ T cells from PBMCs. The chain uses TRBV29-1 and TRBJ2-7; tentative D call: TRBD1 (6 bases). The sequence came from a human donor with multiple sclerosis. The DNA of the CDR3 is TGCAGCGTTCTACAGGGTTACGAGCAGTACTTC. Its protein is CSVLQGYEQYF.